A selection of T cell receptor beta chains follows, all from one sample in a study of HIV-infected patients and healthy controls. MiXCR, applied by TCRdb to the 5' RACE reads, yields one record per CDR3 protein. Of some 9,300 distinct CDR3 sequences listed, 5.8% are singletons. Sequencing input: blood. These receptors came from an adult in good health. The CDR3 runs from the conserved cysteine through the conserved F or W. D genes are given only for firm matches. A row's size may be missing; if present it is once, few, many or a size class.

V: TRBV7-2
D: .
J: TRBJ2-5
size: many
CDR3: CASSPKAGRETQYF
DNA: TGTGCCAGCAGCCCCAAGGCAGGGCGGGAGACCCAGTACTTC

V: TRBV29-1
D: TRBD1
J: TRBJ2-1
size: medium-sized
CDR3: CSVLPQGFYNEQFF
DNA: TGCAGCGTCTTACCACAGGGGTTTTACAATGAGCAGTTCTTC

V: TRBV19
D: TRBD2
J: TRBJ2-3
size: .
CDR3: CASRRENTDTQYF
DNA: TGTGCCAGTAGGCGGGAGAACACAGATACGCAGTATTTT

V: TRBV5-5
D: .
J: TRBJ2-3
size: medium-sized
CDR3: CASSLRAKVGYTDTQYF
DNA: TGTGCCAGCAGCTTGAGGGCCAAGGTGGGGTACACAGATACGCAGTATTTT

V: TRBV13
D: .
J: TRBJ1-1
size: medium-sized
CDR3: CASSLRPGTEAFF
DNA: TGTGCCAGCAGCCTACGGCCGGGCACTGAAGCTTTCTTT

V: TRBV7-2
D: .
J: TRBJ2-3
size: .
CDR3: CASSSPSDTQYF
DNA: TGTGCCAGCAGCTCCCCTTCAGATACGCAGTATTTT

V: TRBV5-1
D: .
J: TRBJ2-1
size: medium-sized
CDR3: CASSLGVDRGEQFF
DNA: TGCGCCAGCAGCTTGGGGGTCGACCGAGGAGAGCAGTTCTTC

V: TRBV11-2
D: TRBD2
J: TRBJ2-1
size: medium-sized
CDR3: CASGTGTSAYNEQFF
DNA: TGTGCCAGCGGGACCGGGACTAGCGCCTACAATGAGCAGTTCTTC

V: TRBV7-2
D: .
J: TRBJ2-6
size: .
CDR3: CASSFDRVLSSGANVLTF
DNA: TGTGCCAGCAGCTTCGACAGAGTACTTAGCTCTGGGGCCAACGTCCTGACTTTC

V: TRBV30
D: TRBD2
J: TRBJ2-1
size: medium-sized
CDR3: CAWEFGISGRALNEQFF
DNA: TGTGCCTGGGAGTTCGGGATAAGCGGGAGGGCCCTCAATGAGCAGTTCTTC

V: TRBV2
D: .
J: TRBJ1-6
size: .
CDR3: CASSESYRNSPLHF
DNA: TGTGCCAGCAGTGAATCTTATCGGAATTCACCCCTCCACTTT

V: TRBV7-9
D: .
J: TRBJ2-3
size: medium-sized
CDR3: CASSLALQYYRIDSDTQYF
DNA: TGTGCCAGCAGCTTAGCGCTTCAATACTACCGGATCGACTCAGATACGCAGTATTTT

V: TRBV13
D: .
J: TRBJ2-2
size: few
CDR3: CASSLQGSTGELFF
DNA: TGTGCCAGCAGCTTGCAGGGTAGCACCGGGGAGCTGTTTTTT

V: TRBV7-9
D: TRBD2
J: TRBJ2-7
size: medium-sized
CDR3: CASSPSGRHDEQYF
DNA: TGTGCCAGCAGCCCTAGCGGGAGGCACGACGAGCAGTACTTC

V: TRBV19
D: .
J: TRBJ2-1
size: medium-sized
CDR3: CASKVGSTNEQFF
DNA: TGTGCCAGTAAAGTGGGATCGACCAATGAGCAGTTCTTC

V: TRBV11-2
D: TRBD1
J: TRBJ2-3
size: .
CDR3: CASSEQGAGTQYF
DNA: TGTGCCAGCAGCGAACAGGGGGCGGGTACGCAGTATTTT

V: TRBV7-2
D: .
J: TRBJ2-2
size: medium-sized
CDR3: CASSPYAGSTTGELFF
DNA: TGTGCCAGCAGCCCTTACGCAGGGTCCACCACCGGGGAGCTGTTTTTT

V: TRBV7-2
D: TRBD1
J: TRBJ1-5
size: medium-sized
CDR3: CASSLAARDRWSNQPQHF
DNA: TGTGCCAGCAGCTTAGCCGCACGGGACAGGTGGAGCAATCAGCCCCAGCATTTT

V: TRBV12-3/TRBV12-4
D: TRBD1
J: TRBJ2-1
size: medium-sized
CDR3: CASSPWGQGLGEQFF
DNA: TGTGCCAGCAGCCCCTGGGGACAGGGGCTGGGTGAGCAGTTCTTC

V: TRBV5-1
D: .
J: TRBJ2-3
size: many
CDR3: CASSGTSSTDTQYF
DNA: TGCGCCAGCAGCGGAACTTCTAGCACAGATACGCAGTATTTT

V: TRBV19
D: .
J: TRBJ2-2
size: few
CDR3: CASSLDYYTGELFF
DNA: TGTGCCAGTAGCCTCGACTACTACACCGGGGAGCTGTTTTTT

V: TRBV18
D: .
J: TRBJ2-5
size: medium-sized
CDR3: CASSSDFGGSGETQYF
DNA: TGTGCCAGCTCATCAGATTTTGGGGGTTCAGGAGAGACCCAGTACTTC

V: TRBV28
D: TRBD1
J: TRBJ1-1
size: medium-sized
CDR3: CASSSSDRVGEAFF
DNA: TGTGCCAGCAGTTCCTCCGACAGGGTGGGTGAAGCTTTCTTT

V: TRBV20-1
D: .
J: TRBJ1-5
size: many
CDR3: CSARGAGTGNQPQHF
DNA: TGCAGTGCTAGAGGGGCCGGTACCGGCAATCAGCCCCAGCATTTT

V: TRBV5-4
D: .
J: TRBJ1-3
size: many
CDR3: CASSLDSSGNTIYF
DNA: TGTGCCAGCAGCTTGGACAGCTCTGGAAACACCATATATTTT

V: TRBV6-1
D: .
J: TRBJ1-1
size: many
CDR3: CASTEGPTNTEAFF
DNA: TGTGCCAGCACCGAGGGGCCCACGAACACTGAAGCTTTCTTT

V: TRBV3-1
D: .
J: TRBJ1-5
size: medium-sized
CDR3: CASSYRRGSDQPQHF
DNA: TGTGCCAGCAGCTATAGGAGGGGTAGCGATCAGCCCCAGCATTTT

V: TRBV12-3/TRBV12-4
D: .
J: TRBJ1-5
size: medium-sized
CDR3: CASSLYRRRGNQPQHF
DNA: TGTGCCAGCAGTTTATATAGGCGGAGGGGCAATCAGCCCCAGCATTTT

V: TRBV7-9
D: TRBD2
J: TRBJ2-3
size: medium-sized
CDR3: CASSQLAGAPTDTQYF
DNA: TGTGCCAGCAGCCAACTAGCGGGGGCACCTACAGATACGCAGTATTTT

V: TRBV7-3
D: .
J: TRBJ1-1
size: medium-sized
CDR3: CASSLGSITEAFF
DNA: TGTGCCAGCAGCTTAGGGTCCATCACTGAAGCTTTCTTT

V: TRBV28
D: .
J: TRBJ2-3
size: medium-sized
CDR3: CASRLPGTDTQYF
DNA: TGTGCCAGCAGACTACCGGGCACAGATACGCAGTATTTT

V: TRBV12-3/TRBV12-4
D: .
J: TRBJ1-5
size: many
CDR3: CASSYRENQPQHF
DNA: TGTGCCAGCAGTTATAGGGAGAATCAGCCCCAGCATTTT

V: TRBV7-2
D: TRBD2
J: TRBJ2-5
size: .
CDR3: CASSLGVGRETQYF
DNA: TGTGCCAGCAGCTTAGGGGTCGGGAGGGAGACCCAGTACTTC

V: TRBV30
D: .
J: TRBJ1-5
size: many
CDR3: CAWTTGYSNQPQHF
DNA: TGTGCCTGGACTACAGGGTATAGCAATCAGCCCCAGCATTTT

V: TRBV12-3/TRBV12-4
D: .
J: TRBJ1-3
size: many
CDR3: CASSPLGTDGNTIYF
DNA: TGTGCCAGCAGCCCATTGGGGACGGATGGAAACACCATATATTTT

V: TRBV7-2
D: TRBD2
J: TRBJ2-7
size: many
CDR3: CASSLEGTSGRAGEQYF
DNA: TGTGCCAGCAGCTTAGAAGGGACTAGCGGGAGGGCCGGTGAGCAGTACTTC

V: TRBV7-2
D: .
J: TRBJ2-7
size: many
CDR3: CASRGVGDSYEQYF
DNA: TGTGCCAGCAGGGGGGTGGGGGACTCCTACGAGCAGTACTTC

V: TRBV6-6
D: TRBD1
J: TRBJ1-6
size: many
CDR3: CASSYGGQRSYNSPLHF
DNA: TGTGCCAGCAGTTACGGGGGACAGCGCTCCTATAATTCACCCCTCCACTTT

V: TRBV12-3/TRBV12-4
D: .
J: TRBJ2-7
size: many
CDR3: CASSGGPYEQYF
DNA: TGTGCCAGCTCAGGCGGACCCTACGAGCAGTACTTC

V: TRBV7-2
D: .
J: TRBJ1-4
size: medium-sized
CDR3: CASSEAGYEKLFF
DNA: TGTGCCAGCAGCGAGGCAGGGTACGAAAAACTGTTTTTT

V: TRBV7-2
D: TRBD2
J: TRBJ2-1
size: medium-sized
CDR3: CASSLDSGGYNEQFF
DNA: TGTGCCAGCAGCTTAGATAGCGGGGGTTACAATGAGCAGTTCTTC

V: TRBV7-2
D: .
J: TRBJ1-1
size: medium-sized
CDR3: CASSPGQANTEAFF
DNA: TGTGCCAGCAGCCCTGGGCAGGCGAACACTGAAGCTTTCTTT

V: TRBV20-1
D: TRBD2
J: TRBJ2-3
size: medium-sized
CDR3: CSAPIAGGTQYF
DNA: TGCAGTGCCCCGATAGCGGGGGGGACGCAGTATTTT

V: TRBV6-2/TRBV6-3
D: .
J: TRBJ2-7
size: many
CDR3: CASVDDSYEQYF
DNA: TGTGCCAGCGTTGACGACTCCTACGAGCAGTACTTC

V: TRBV20-1
D: .
J: TRBJ2-1
size: medium-sized
CDR3: CSAPPAGNEQFF
DNA: TGCAGTGCTCCTCCTGCAGGGAATGAGCAGTTCTTC

V: TRBV6-6
D: .
J: TRBJ2-3
size: medium-sized
CDR3: CASSYSGLSTDTQYF
DNA: TGTGCCAGCAGTTATTCCGGGCTCAGCACAGATACGCAGTATTTT

V: TRBV24-1
D: .
J: TRBJ2-7
size: many
CDR3: CATSEGASVPQWRYTYEQYF
DNA: TGTGCCACCAGTGAAGGTGCGTCGGTCCCTCAGTGGCGCTACACCTACGAGCAGTACTTC

V: TRBV20-1
D: .
J: TRBJ2-1
size: .
CDR3: CSALRDFYYNEQFF
DNA: TGCAGTGCTCTCCGGGACTTTTACTACAATGAGCAGTTCTTC